Described below is a single T cell receptor beta chain sequence and its context. The target antigen is unknown. The read ends 3 residues early relative to the CDR3; the germline J gene fills the gap. This entry belongs to a study of T cells in women clearing cervical HPV infection. Overall study findings and caveats: CIN3+ cases had significantly higher TCR richness than controls; evenness did not differ.

After removal of 0 bases from V and 5 bases from J, the junction contained 2 bases not matched to a gene. The CDR3 length is 14 residues. The germline V gene has CDR1 SGHRS and CDR2 YFSETQ. Libraries were prepared by immunoSEQ multiplex PCR; TCRdb keeps only in-frame clonotypes and omits some of them. This sample's table reports about 40,000 clones. This receptor was identified in a woman aged 18 to 75 with a cervical HPV16 infection that either progressed to CIN3+ or cleared (not recorded which). The specimen was blood buffy coat. The chain combines TRBV5-1 with TRBJ2-7; 10 bases align to TRBD1. This CDR3 reads CASSLAGTGDEQYF. The CDR3 DNA, read in part, is TGCGCCAGCAGCTTGGCGGGGACAGGGGACGAG.